This TCR beta chain emerged from a study of CD8 T cells in ankylosing spondylitis. Study results and caveats: In ankylosing spondylitis blood, a motif of eight highly homologous TCR beta variants appeared characteristic. Disease-associated clonotypes exhibited CD8+ identity and were relatively infrequent in peripheral blood.

The CDR3 extends over 16 amino acids. Unmatched junction bases numbered 5, after V lost 0 bases and J lost 0 bases. Germline assignment: CDR1 SGHRS and CDR2 YFSETQ. TCRdb called the 5' RACE reads again in MiXCR, with one record for every CDR3 protein. Of more than 400,000 distinct CDR3 sequences in the sample, about 5% were seen once. This clonotype appeared many times. Its antigen is currently unknown. The source material was blood, either unsorted or a sorted T cell fraction (not recorded which). V gene TRBV5-1 combines with J gene TRBJ1-1, with TRBD1 identical over 7 bases. The TCR originated in a male donor with ankylosing spondylitis. The CDR3 protein is CASSLVRDSMNTEAFF. The CDR3 DNA sequence: TGCGCCAGCAGCTTGGTTCGGGACAGCATGAACACTGAAGCTTTCTTT.